These 5 T cell receptor beta chains share one sample of origin, sequenced in a study of blood T cell repertoires in COVID-19. Clones were read by immunoSEQ multiplex PCR, and TCRdb kept only the in-frame ones, dropping some. The sample shows about 220,000 clones, 80% to 85% of them seen only once. The material sequenced was peripheral blood. Receptors were obtained from a woman aged 65 to 85 with COVID-19, enrolled during active disease.

The chain joins TRBV5-1 to TRBJ1-1; the D gene is possibly TRBD1 (5 bases). The CDR3 covers 17 residues. V was clipped by 1 base and J by 1 base, with 17 bases between them. The germline V gene encodes CDR1 SGHRS and CDR2 YFSETQ. The CDR3 sequence is CASSLTNMGLRNTEAFF. In DNA form, the CDR3 reads TGCGCCAGCAGCTTGACCAACATGGGGCTGAGGAACACTGAAGCTTTCTTT.

This chain joins TRBV9 and TRBJ2-5; D is perhaps TRBD1 (5 bases). The length of the CDR3 is 14 residues. V lost 0 bases and J 4 bases, leaving 10 bases between the germline ends. Germline V gene data show CDR1 as SGDLS and CDR2 as YYNGEE. The CDR3 is CASSVGRVGETQYF. The CDR3 DNA follows: TGTGCCAGCAGCGTAGGCAGGGTGGGAGAGACCCAGTACTTC.

This clone was recorded once. This CDR3 is CSVQQGWNTEAFF. In nucleotides, the CDR3 is TGCAGCGTCCAACAGGGGTGGAACACTGAAGCTTTCTTT. The rearrangement joins TRBV29-1 to TRBJ1-1, with 7 bases lining up with TRBD1. The CDR3 spans 13 residues. The ends lost 6 bases at V and 1 base at J; junction bases unmatched: 5. From germline, CDR1 is SQVTM and CDR2 ANQGSEA. The full variable domain, completed using reference TRBV29-1 and TRBJ1-1, is SAVISQKPSRDICQRGTSLTIQCQVDSQVTMMFWYRQQPGQSLTLIATANQGSEATYESGFVIDKFPISRPNLTFSTLTVSNMSPEDSSIYLCSVQQGWNTEAFFGQGTRLTVV.

The gene calls are TRBV5-5 and TRBJ2-7; 10 bases align to TRBD2. Germline CDR1 and CDR2: SGHKS and YYEKEE (reference sequence). With 2 bases clipped from V and 0 bases from J, the junction kept 11 bases outside the gene matches. The CDR3 extends over 18 amino acids. The CDR3 is CASSFRTSGFLSSYEQYF. Written as DNA, the CDR3 is TGTGCCAGCAGCTTTCGGACTAGCGGCTTCCTTAGCTCCTACGAGCAGTACTTC.

V gene TRBV2 combines with J gene TRBJ2-1, with D maybe TRBD2 (5 bases). Trimming removed 2 bases at V and 15 bases at J, with 17 bases between. In germline, CDR1 is SNHLY, CDR2 FYNNEI. The CDR3 loop spans 13 amino acids. CDR3 nucleotide sequence: TGTGCCAGCAGTGAAAACCAGGACTCTTCGGGGTTCTTC. Amino acids: CASSENQDSSGFF.